This T cell receptor (beta chain) came from a study of OX40 agonist ivuxolimab in advanced cancers. Study-level results: Averaging showed that CD8+ T cells had more expanded clones than CD4+ did.

It was autoimmune disease history or systemic immunosuppression that excluded patients. The investigators sampled blood at baseline, at cycle 4 day 1, and at cycle 7 day 1. This CDR3 comprises 12 residues. Per the germline V gene, CDR1 is SGHTS and CDR2 is YDEGEE. The V end was cut by 4 bases, the J end by 6 bases, with 7 bases between. Assay: immunoSEQ multiplex PCR; the TCRdb copy retains only in-frame clones and omits some. The sample lists under 25,000 clones; about 86% were seen once. To note about this clone: Its specificity is unknown.

The chain couples TRBV5-8 to TRBJ2-2; D is perhaps TRBD1 or TRBD2 (6 bases each). This clonotype was obtained from an adult with an advanced solid tumor such as melanoma, head and neck, liver or kidney cancer. Sequencing used CD4+ or CD8+ T cells sorted from blood, obtained in a trial of the OX40 agonist ivuxolimab. Here the CDR3 reads CASSRGPGELFF. CDR3 DNA: TGTGCCAGCAGCCGGGGGCCCGGGGAGCTGTTTTTT.